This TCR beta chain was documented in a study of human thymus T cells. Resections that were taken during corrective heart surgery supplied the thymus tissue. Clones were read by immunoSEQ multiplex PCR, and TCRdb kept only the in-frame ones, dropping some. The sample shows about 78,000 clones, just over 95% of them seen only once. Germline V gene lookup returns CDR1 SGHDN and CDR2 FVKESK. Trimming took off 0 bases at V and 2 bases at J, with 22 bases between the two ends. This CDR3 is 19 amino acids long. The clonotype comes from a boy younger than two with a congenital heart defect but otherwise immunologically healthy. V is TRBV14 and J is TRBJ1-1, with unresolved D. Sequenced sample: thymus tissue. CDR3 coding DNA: TGTGCCAGCAGCCAAGATCGGGTTCGAGAGGAGCTGCACAACACTGAAGCTTTCTTT. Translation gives CASSQDRVREELHNTEAFF. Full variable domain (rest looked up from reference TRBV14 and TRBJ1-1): EAGVTQFPSHSVIEKGQTVTLRCDPISGHDNLYWYRRVMGKEIKFLLHFVKESKQDESGMPNNRFLAERTGGTYSTLKVQPAELEDSGVYFCASSQDRVREELHNTEAFFGQGTRLTVV.